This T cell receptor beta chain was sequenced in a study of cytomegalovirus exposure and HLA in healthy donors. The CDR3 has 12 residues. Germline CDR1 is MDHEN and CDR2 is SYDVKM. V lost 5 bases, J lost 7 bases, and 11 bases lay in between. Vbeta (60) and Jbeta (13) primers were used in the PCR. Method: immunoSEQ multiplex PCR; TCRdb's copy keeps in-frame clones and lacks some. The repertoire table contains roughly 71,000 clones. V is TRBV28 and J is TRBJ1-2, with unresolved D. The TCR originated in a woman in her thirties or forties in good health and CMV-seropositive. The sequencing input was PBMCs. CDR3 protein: CASSHREGGYTF. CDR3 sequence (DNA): TGTGCCAGCAGTCACCGGGAAGGTGGCTACACCTTC.